A single sample gave rise to the 5 T cell receptor beta chains below, sequenced in a study of blood T cell repertoires in COVID-19. The method was immunoSEQ multiplex PCR; TCRdb's version includes in-frame clones alone and lacks a portion of them. The sample lists a few hundred thousand clones, approximately 90% occurring once. Input material: peripheral blood. These receptors all stem from a woman aged 25 to 45 with active or convalescent COVID-19.

This clone was recorded once. Mismatch with germline at one junction end may stem from a read error. V gene TRBV28 combines with J gene TRBJ1-5, with 8 nucleotides matching TRBD1. CDR3 length: 16 amino acids. The germline gives CDR1 MDHEN, CDR2 SYDVKM. CDR3 coding DNA: TGTGCCAGCAGCCTCATGCCGGGGACAGGCAACCAGCCCCAGCATTTT. It codes for CASSLMPGTGNQPQHF. The full variable domain, its missing parts supplied by reference TRBV28 and TRBJ1-5, is DVKVTQSSRYLVKRTGEKVFLECVQDMDHENMFWYRQDPGLGLRLIYFSYDVKMKEKGDIPEGYSVSREKKERFSLILESASTNQTSMYLCASSLMPGTGNQPQHFGDGTRLSIL.

This chain connects TRBV7-2 to TRBJ1-6; 9 bases map to TRBD1. With 5 bases clipped from V and 5 bases from J, the junction kept 4 bases outside the gene matches. The length of the CDR3 is 15 residues. CDR1 and CDR2 (germline): SGHTA, FQGNSA. The CDR3 reads CASSLGTGNNSPLHF. CDR3 DNA sequence: TGTGCCAGCAGCCTAGGGACAGGGAATAATTCACCCCTCCACTTT.

The gene calls are TRBV2 and TRBJ1-4; D may be TRBD1 (5 bases). This CDR3 spans 17 amino acids. Trimming left V 2 bases short and J 7 bases short, with 20 bases between. The germline gives CDR1 SNHLY, CDR2 FYNNEI. The DNA of the CDR3 is TGTGCCAGCAGTGAAAGAGGAGGCGGGGGATTTAGTGAAAAACTGTTTTTT. Amino acids: CASSERGGGGFSEKLFF.

J is TRBJ2-5 and V is TRBV3-1 (or the pseudogene TRBV3-2); TRBD2 matches at 9 bases. Unmatched junction bases numbered 9, after V lost 0 bases and J lost 4 bases. Germline lookup yields CDR1 LGHDT and CDR2 YNNKEL (reference sequence). The CDR3 runs to 17 residues. For the CDR3, the DNA is TGTGCCAGCAGCCAAGATGGTCGCGGGGGGGCGGGAGAGACCCAGTACTTC. Translating it yields CASSQDGRGGAGETQYF.

The chain joins TRBV5-5 to TRBJ1-6; D remains unclear. Deletions cut 1 base from V and 15 bases from J, with 8 bases between. This CDR3 has 11 residues. Germline CDR1 is SGHKS and CDR2 is YYEKEE (reference sequence). This CDR3 is CASSLSSLLHF. In DNA form, the CDR3 reads TGTGCCAGCAGCTTGTCGAGCCTCCTCCACTTT.